Below, 9 T cell receptor beta chains from the same sample are listed, as sequenced in a study of CD8 T cells in ankylosing spondylitis. Study observations and caveats: Ankylosing spondylitis blood appeared to carry a characteristic TCR beta motif of under ten highly homologous variants.

The antigens for these receptors are not known. In TCRdb, the 5' RACE reads were re-called with MiXCR into one record per CDR3 protein. The sample consists of fewer than 550,000 distinct CDR3 sequences, about 5.4% of them appearing once. The source material was blood, either unsorted or a sorted T cell fraction (not recorded which). The receptors come from a male donor with ankylosing spondylitis.

This clonotype was found a few times. V is TRBV4-3 and J is TRBJ2-1; TRBD2 matches 10 bases. V shed 3 bases, J shed 6 bases, and the junction held 14 bases outside the gene matches. CDR1 LGHNA and CDR2 YSLEER come from the germline V gene. The CDR3 consists of 18 residues. In nucleotides, the CDR3 is TGCGCCAGCAGCCAGGCCTCCCCCCTAGCGGGAGCCGTCAATGAGCAGTTCTTC. This encodes CASSQASPLAGAVNEQFF.

This clonotype was recorded many times. This chain connects TRBV6-1 to TRBJ1-5; TRBD1 matches 9 bases. Germline V gene data show CDR1 as MNHNS and CDR2 as SASEGT. The CDR3 is 15 amino acids. With V trimmed by 8 bases and J by 3 bases, 8 bases remained unmatched. CDR3 amino acids: CASATGTGYNQPQHF. The CDR3, as DNA: TGTGCCAGCGCCACCGGGACAGGGTACAATCAGCCCCAGCATTTT.

The chain is built from TRBV4-3 and TRBJ2-3; 10 bases align to TRBD2. V shed 0 bases and J 4 bases; nucleotides not matched to a gene: 13. Germline V lookup: CDR1 LGHNA, CDR2 YSLEER. The CDR3 totals 19 residues. The CDR3 nucleotides are TGCGCCAGCAGCCAAGATCCCGCCCGCCTAGCGGGAGTGGCAGATACGCAGTATTTT. Residues: CASSQDPARLAGVADTQYF.

This clonotype was recorded at least ten times. CDR3 nucleotides: TGCGCCAGCAGCCGGCCAGCCTACAATGAGCAGTTCTTC. Translation gives CASSRPAYNEQFF. The rearrangement uses TRBV5-1 and TRBJ2-1; D uncertain. The CDR3 sequence is 13 residues long. Trimming stripped 4 bases from V and 2 bases from J, with 7 bases between. Germline lookup yields CDR1 SGHRS and CDR2 YFSETQ. Based on the CDR3 plus reference TRBV5-1 and TRBJ2-1, the full variable domain is KAGVTQTPRYLIKTRGQQVTLSCSPISGHRSVSWYQQTPGQGLQFLFEYFSETQRNKGNFPGRFSGRQFSNSRSEMNVSTLELGDSALYLCASSRPAYNEQFFGPGTRLTVL.

This clonotype was recorded at least ten times. The V gene is TRBV7-2, the J gene TRBJ2-1; TRBD1 aligns across 7 bases. The CDR3 is 12 amino acids. CDR1 is SGHTA, CDR2 FQGNSA, per germline. V lost 4 bases, J lost 15 bases, and 9 bases stayed unmatched. CDR3: CASSSYRGSGFF. CDR3 coding DNA: TGTGCCAGCAGCTCATACAGGGGTTCCGGGTTCTTC.

The table lists this clonotype with many counts. This chain uses TRBV24-1 with TRBJ2-3; D ambiguous. There are 11 residues in the CDR3. Per the germline V gene, CDR1 is KGHDR and CDR2 is SFDVKD. Trimming removed 5 bases from V and 6 bases from J, with 5 bases in between. For the CDR3, the DNA is TGTGCCACCAGTGTCAGGGATACGCAGTATTTT. Residues: CATSVRDTQYF.

This clonotype was seen many times. The chain has TRBV6-2 or TRBV6-3 and TRBJ1-5; D uncertain. Germline V gene lookup returns CDR1 MNHEY and CDR2 SVGEGT. Trimming removed 2 bases at V and 4 bases at J, with 6 bases between. The CDR3 contains 13 residues. The CDR3 spells CASSYRLNQPQHF. The DNA for the CDR3 is TGTGCCAGCAGTTACCGGCTGAATCAGCCCCAGCATTTT.

This clonotype was detected ten times or more. The chain couples TRBV5-1 to TRBJ2-3; D is unresolved. The length of the CDR3 is 14 residues. V was cut by 4 bases and J by 1 base, with 10 bases left in between. In germline, CDR1 is SGHRS, CDR2 YFSETQ. The CDR3, as DNA: TGCGCCAGCAGCCCCGGCTTTGGCACAGATACGCAGTATTTT. This sequence encodes CASSPGFGTDTQYF.

CDR3 region: CASSPPNGDYYGYTF. In DNA form, the CDR3 reads TGTGCCAGCTCACCACCGAACGGGGATTATTATGGCTACACCTTC. The chain has TRBV18 and TRBJ1-2; D is undetermined. Trimming took 0 bases from V and 5 from J, leaving 13 bases between them. CDR1 is KGHSH and CDR2 is LQKENI in the germline V gene. The CDR3 totals 15 residues.